This T cell receptor (beta chain) was sequenced for a study of blood T cell repertoires in COVID-19. Study-level information: The United States, Italy and Spain were the sources of the acute and convalescent COVID-19 samples.

Trimming cost V 0 bases and J 7 bases; bases outside gene matches: 6. The CDR3 is 15 amino acids. Germline lookup yields CDR1 MNHEY and CDR2 SVGAGI. Some clones are missing from TCRdb's copy, which holds only in-frame ones; the method was immunoSEQ multiplex PCR. Of some 510,000 clones in the sample, around 89% were seen once. The sequencing input was PBMCs or T cells enriched from blood (not recorded which). The clonotype originates from a woman aged 40 to 50 who had recovered from COVID-19. This chain joins TRBV6-5 and TRBJ2-1; 7 bases are shared with TRBD2. The CDR3 protein is CASSYSRLAQNEQFF. DNA for the CDR3: TGTGCCAGCAGTTACTCGAGACTAGCCCAAAATGAGCAGTTCTTC.